The clone carrying this TCR beta chain was seen once. Those who participated ranged in age from about 18 to 89 years and resided in approximately 23 US areas. Participants were placed into cohorts based on the clinical history they reported. The sample originates from a study of blood T cell repertoires in COVID-19. Study-level information: COVID-19 samples collected from the United States, Italy and Spain covered acute and convalescent phases.

Per the original methods: Amplification of reference gene primers provided the estimated nucleated cell counts. Produced via immunoSEQ multiplex PCR; TCRdb's table is partial and in-frame only. V and J calls and clone size are those listed in that table; D and trimming were worked out from the DNA. The sample includes roughly 400,000 clones, just under 90% seen only once; the top ten take less than 2%. The CDR3 is made up of 14 amino acids. The junction had 13 bases not matched to a gene; V was cut back by 5 bases and J by 11 bases. Germline V gene lookup returns CDR1 SGHAT and CDR2 FQDESV (reference sequence).

This TCR came from a woman in her twenties or thirties who had recovered from COVID-19. The specimen sequenced was PBMCs or T cells enriched from blood (not recorded which). The chain joins TRBV11-1 to TRBJ1-1, with 8 bases aligning to TRBD1. The CDR3 sequence: CASSRSLATGGAFF. CDR3 in DNA: TGTGCCAGCAGCCGATCCCTGGCAACAGGGGGGGCTTTCTTT.